The 10 T cell receptor beta chains in this list originate from one sample, sequenced in a study of T cells after yellow fever vaccination. TCRdb reprocessed the 5' RACE reads via MiXCR and lists one record per CDR3 protein. The sample shows a few hundred thousand distinct CDR3 sequences, approximately 6.3% of them seen only once. Material: CD4+ T cells sorted from PBMCs, obtained on the day of the yellow fever booster vaccination. Source of these receptors: a man aged 25-45 years who received the YFV17D yellow fever vaccine.

The rearrangement uses TRBV7-2 and TRBJ2-7, with D maybe TRBD2 (6 bases). CDR1 and CDR2 from the germline V gene are SGHTA and FQGNSA. The CDR3 is made up of 16 amino acids. V was clipped by 5 bases and J by 2 bases, with 19 bases between them. The CDR3 sequence: CASSPQSGGGPYEQYF. The CDR3 bases are TGTGCCAGCAGCCCACAGTCGGGCGGAGGGCCCTACGAGCAGTACTTC.

There are many counts of this clonotype. V gene TRBV7-9 combines with J gene TRBJ1-6; 7 positions agree with TRBD1. The length of the CDR3 is 16 residues. The J segment lost 6 bases and the V segment lost 5 bases, leaving 10 bases of the junction unmatched. Germline V CDR1 and CDR2: SEHNR, FQNEAQ (reference sequence). CDR3 DNA sequence: TGTGCCAGCAGCGAACAGGGACAGAACCCTAATTCACCCCTCCACTTT. It translates to CASSEQGQNPNSPLHF.

This clonotype was counted a few times. The chain is built from TRBV3-1 and TRBJ2-7; D not certain. Looked up from germline, CDR1 is LGHDT and CDR2 is YNNKEL (reference sequence). V was pared by 2 bases and J by 7 bases, with 12 bases between. The CDR3 has 13 residues. The CDR3: CASSQRSRGEQYF. The CDR3 DNA is TGTGCCAGCAGCCAACGGTCCCGCGGAGAGCAGTACTTC.

There are many counts of this clonotype. The V call is TRBV9, the J call TRBJ2-3; D is undetermined. The CDR3 totals 13 residues. V was clipped by 3 bases and J by 3 bases, with 8 bases between them. CDR1 and CDR2 from the germline V gene are SGDLS and YYNGEE. The CDR3 nucleotides read TGTGCCAGCAGCGCGTCCGTAACAGATACGCAGTATTTT. It codes for CASSASVTDTQYF.

This chain joins TRBV20-1 and TRBJ2-1, with 10 bases identical to TRBD2. The CDR3 contains 15 residues. V lost 7 bases to trimming and J lost 7 bases; unmatched junction nucleotides: 13. Germline V gene sequence: CDR1 DFQATT, CDR2 SNEGSKA (reference sequence). The CDR3 DNA reads TGCAGTGTTCGATCCAGCGGGAGGGCCAGGAATGAGCAGTTCTTC. This sequence encodes CSVRSSGRARNEQFF.

The table lists this clonotype with many counts. The chain has TRBV25-1 and TRBJ2-3; no firm D call. The V gene's germline CDR1 is MGHDK and CDR2 SYGVNS. V shed 5 bases and J shed 0 bases, with 6 bases lying between them. The length of the CDR3 is 13 residues. CDR3 loop: CASSMASTDTQYF. Here the CDR3 DNA reads TGTGCCAGCAGTATGGCTAGCACAGATACGCAGTATTTT.

This clonotype was picked up a small number of times. V gene TRBV20-1 combines with J gene TRBJ2-5, with D perhaps matching TRBD2 (6 bases). The V gene lost 5 bases and the J gene lost 4 bases, with 14 bases spanning the gap. The CDR3 runs to 13 residues. Germline V CDR1 and CDR2: DFQATT, SNEGSKA (reference sequence). In nucleotides, the CDR3 is TGCAGTGCTCCACAGGACTATAGAGAGACCCAGTACTTC. This encodes CSAPQDYRETQYF.

At least ten counts were recorded for this clonotype. The chain recombines TRBV7-9 with TRBJ1-1; 9 bases map to TRBD1. V lost 5 bases, J lost 5 bases, and 9 bases stayed unmatched. CDR1 and CDR2 from the germline V gene are SEHNR and FQNEAQ (reference sequence). This CDR3 comprises 15 residues. CDR3 nucleotide sequence: TGTGCCAGCAGCGGTCAGGACAGGGGTGGGACTGAAGCTTTCTTT. This encodes CASSGQDRGGTEAFF.

This clonotype came up a few times. The rearrangement links TRBV29-1 to TRBJ2-3; the D gene is possibly TRBD1 (6 bases). Germline CDR1 SQVTM, CDR2 ANQGSEA. V was clipped by 5 bases and J by 9 bases, with 18 bases between them. This CDR3 contains 13 residues. The CDR3 DNA follows: TGCAGCGTTAGCAGGCAGGGGCGCGAAACGCAGTATTTT. Residues: CSVSRQGRETQYF.

This chain uses TRBV6-2 or TRBV6-3 with TRBJ1-1; TRBD1 agrees at 7 bases. After removal of 5 bases from V and 4 bases from J, the junction contained 10 bases not matched to a gene. CDR1 is MNHEY and CDR2 is SVGEGT in the germline V gene. The CDR3 is 15 residues long. The CDR3 nucleotides are TGTGCCAGCAGTGACCCACAGGGGATGGGCACTGAAGCTTTCTTT. This sequence encodes CASSDPQGMGTEAFF.